This TCR beta chain was recorded in a study of blood T cell repertoires in COVID-19. The overall study: The study drew acute and convalescent COVID-19 samples from the United States, Italy and Spain. The analysed material was cDNA or gDNA that came from T cells, B-cell-depleted T cells, or PBMCs.

The J segment lost 6 bases and the V segment lost 6 bases, leaving 6 bases of the junction unmatched. The V gene's germline CDR1 is MNHEY and CDR2 SVGAGI. This CDR3 is built from 13 residues. How the authors handled the data: Cell counts per sample came from amplifying reference gene primers. Some clones are missing from TCRdb's copy, which holds only in-frame ones; the method was immunoSEQ multiplex PCR. V and J calls and clone size are those listed in that table; D and trimming were worked out from the DNA. The sample comprises more than 40,000 clones, 80% to 90% of which are singletons, and about 15% rests with the top ten.

V and J are TRBV6-5 and TRBJ2-7, with 9 nucleotides matching TRBD2. The sample comprised peripheral blood. The clonotype comes from a human donor in a cohort sampled during active COVID-19. The donor label of this sample is uncertain. This CDR3 is CASRMAGGREQYF. Written as DNA, the CDR3 is TGTGCCAGCAGAATGGCGGGGGGGCGCGAGCAGTACTTC.